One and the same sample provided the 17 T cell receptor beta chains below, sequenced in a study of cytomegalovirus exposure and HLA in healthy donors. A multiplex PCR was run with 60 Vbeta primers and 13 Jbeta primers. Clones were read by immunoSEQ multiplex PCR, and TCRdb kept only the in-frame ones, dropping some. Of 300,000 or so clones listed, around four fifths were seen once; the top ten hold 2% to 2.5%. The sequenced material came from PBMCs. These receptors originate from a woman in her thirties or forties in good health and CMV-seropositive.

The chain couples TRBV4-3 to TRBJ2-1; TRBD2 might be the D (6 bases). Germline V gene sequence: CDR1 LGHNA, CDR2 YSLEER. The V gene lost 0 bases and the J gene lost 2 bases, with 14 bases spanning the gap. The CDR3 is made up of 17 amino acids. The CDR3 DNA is TGCGCCAGCAGCCAAGAAGAGGGGCGGGGAGCCTACAATGAGCAGTTCTTC. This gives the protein CASSQEEGRGAYNEQFF.

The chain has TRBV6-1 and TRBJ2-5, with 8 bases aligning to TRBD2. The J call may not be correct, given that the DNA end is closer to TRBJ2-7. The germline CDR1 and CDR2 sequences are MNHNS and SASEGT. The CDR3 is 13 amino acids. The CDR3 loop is CASQLADSYEQYF. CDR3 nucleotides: TGTGCCAGCCAACTAGCGGACTCCTACGAGCAGTACTTC.

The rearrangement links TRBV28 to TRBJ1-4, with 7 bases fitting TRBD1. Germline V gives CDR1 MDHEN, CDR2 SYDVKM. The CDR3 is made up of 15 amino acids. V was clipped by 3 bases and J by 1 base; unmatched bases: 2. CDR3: CASSFRTGTNEKLFF. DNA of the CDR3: TGTGCCAGCAGTTTCCGGACAGGAACTAATGAAAAACTGTTTTTT.

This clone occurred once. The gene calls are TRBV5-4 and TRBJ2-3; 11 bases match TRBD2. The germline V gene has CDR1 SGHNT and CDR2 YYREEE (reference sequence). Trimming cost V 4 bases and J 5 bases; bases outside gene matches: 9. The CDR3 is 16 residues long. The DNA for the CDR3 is TGTGCCAGCAGCCTTAGCGGGAGGGCCTCGGGAGATACGCAGTATTTT. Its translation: CASSLSGRASGDTQYF.

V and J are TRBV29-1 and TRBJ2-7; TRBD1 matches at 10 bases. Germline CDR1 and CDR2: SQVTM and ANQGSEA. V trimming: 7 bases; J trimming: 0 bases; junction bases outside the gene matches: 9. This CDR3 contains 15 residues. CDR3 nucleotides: TGCAGCGCCCGACAGGGGGCCTCCAGCTCCTACGAGCAGTACTTC. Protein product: CSARQGASSSYEQYF.

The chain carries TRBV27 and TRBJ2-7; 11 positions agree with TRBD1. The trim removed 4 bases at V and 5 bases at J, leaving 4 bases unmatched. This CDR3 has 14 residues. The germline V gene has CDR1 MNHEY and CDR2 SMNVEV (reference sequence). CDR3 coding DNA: TGTGCCAGCAGTTGGACAGGGGGCGCGGACGAGCAGTACTTC. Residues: CASSWTGGADEQYF.

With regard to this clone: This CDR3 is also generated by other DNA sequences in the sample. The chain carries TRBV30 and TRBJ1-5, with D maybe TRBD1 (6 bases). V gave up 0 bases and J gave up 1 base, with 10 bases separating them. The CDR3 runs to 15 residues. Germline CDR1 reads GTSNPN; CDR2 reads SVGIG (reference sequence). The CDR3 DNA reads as TGTGCCTGGAGTGTACGGGGGGCGAGCAATCAGCCCCAGCATTTT. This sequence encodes CAWSVRGASNQPQHF.

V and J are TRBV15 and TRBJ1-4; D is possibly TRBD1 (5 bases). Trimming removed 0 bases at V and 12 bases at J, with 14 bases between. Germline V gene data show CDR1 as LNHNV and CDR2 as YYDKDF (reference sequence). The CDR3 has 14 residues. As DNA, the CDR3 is TGTGCCACCAGCAGAGATATGCAGGGCAGGGAACTGTTTTTT. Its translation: CATSRDMQGRELFF.

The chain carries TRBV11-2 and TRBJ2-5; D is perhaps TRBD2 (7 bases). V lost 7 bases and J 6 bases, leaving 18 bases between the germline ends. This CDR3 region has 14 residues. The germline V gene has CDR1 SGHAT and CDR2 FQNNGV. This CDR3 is CASNTGGQSQTQYF. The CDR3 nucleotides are TGTGCCAGCAACACGGGAGGACAGAGCCAGACCCAGTACTTC.

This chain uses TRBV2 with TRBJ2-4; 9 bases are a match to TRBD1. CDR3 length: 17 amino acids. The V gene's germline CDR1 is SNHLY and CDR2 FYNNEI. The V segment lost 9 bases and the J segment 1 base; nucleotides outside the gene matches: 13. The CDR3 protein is CARLPGQGAFAKNIQYF. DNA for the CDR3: TGTGCCAGACTTCCGGGACAGGGTGCCTTCGCCAAAAACATTCAGTACTTC. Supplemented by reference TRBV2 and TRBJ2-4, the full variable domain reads EPEVTQTPSHQVTQMGQEVILRCVPISNHLYFYWYRQILGQKVEFLVSFYNNEISEKSEIFDDQFSVERPDGSNFTLKIRSTKLEDSAMYFCARLPGQGAFAKNIQYFGAGTRLSVL.

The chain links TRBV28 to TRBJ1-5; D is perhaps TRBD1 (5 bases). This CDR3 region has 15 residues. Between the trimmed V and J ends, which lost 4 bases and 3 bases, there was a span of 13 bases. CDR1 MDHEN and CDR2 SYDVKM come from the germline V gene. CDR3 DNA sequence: TGTGCCAGCAGTTCGGGCAGGGCCGACAATCAGCCCCAGCATTTT. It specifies CASSSGRADNQPQHF.

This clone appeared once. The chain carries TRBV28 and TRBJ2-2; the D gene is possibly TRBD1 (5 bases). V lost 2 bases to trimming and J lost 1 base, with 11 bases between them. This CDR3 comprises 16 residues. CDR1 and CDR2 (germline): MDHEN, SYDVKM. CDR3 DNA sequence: TGTGCCAGCAGTTTACTTTCTAGGGGGAACACCGGGGAGCTGTTTTTT. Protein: CASSLLSRGNTGELFF. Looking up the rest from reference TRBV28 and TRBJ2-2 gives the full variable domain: DVKVTQSSRYLVKRTGEKVFLECVQDMDHENMFWYRQDPGLGLRLIYFSYDVKMKEKGDIPEGYSVSREKKERFSLILESASTNQTSMYLCASSLLSRGNTGELFFGEGSRLTVL.

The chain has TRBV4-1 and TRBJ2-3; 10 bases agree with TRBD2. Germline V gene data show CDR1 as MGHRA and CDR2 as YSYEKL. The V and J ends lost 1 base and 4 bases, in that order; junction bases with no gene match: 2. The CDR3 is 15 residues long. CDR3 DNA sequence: TGCGCCAGCAGCCAAGGGCTAGCGGGAGCAGATACGCAGTATTTT. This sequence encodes CASSQGLAGADTQYF.

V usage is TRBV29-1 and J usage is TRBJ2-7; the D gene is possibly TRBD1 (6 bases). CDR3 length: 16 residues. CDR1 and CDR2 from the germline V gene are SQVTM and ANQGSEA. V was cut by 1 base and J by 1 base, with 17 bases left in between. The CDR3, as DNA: TGCAGCGTTGAAGCGGTCGGCAGGGGCTATTCCTACGAGCAGTACTTC. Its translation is CSVEAVGRGYSYEQYF.

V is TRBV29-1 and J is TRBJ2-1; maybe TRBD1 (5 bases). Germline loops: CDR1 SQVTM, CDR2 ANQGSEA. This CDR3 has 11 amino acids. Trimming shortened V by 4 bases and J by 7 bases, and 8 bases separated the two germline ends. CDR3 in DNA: TGCAGCGTTGGGGGCCTTAATGAGCAGTTCTTC. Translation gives CSVGGLNEQFF.

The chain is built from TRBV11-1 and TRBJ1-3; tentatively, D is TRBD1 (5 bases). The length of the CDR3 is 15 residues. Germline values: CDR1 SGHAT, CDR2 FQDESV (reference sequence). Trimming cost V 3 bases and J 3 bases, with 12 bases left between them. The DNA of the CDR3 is TGTGCCAGCAGCTTTAATTCCAGGGATGGAAACACCATATATTTT. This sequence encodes CASSFNSRDGNTIYF.

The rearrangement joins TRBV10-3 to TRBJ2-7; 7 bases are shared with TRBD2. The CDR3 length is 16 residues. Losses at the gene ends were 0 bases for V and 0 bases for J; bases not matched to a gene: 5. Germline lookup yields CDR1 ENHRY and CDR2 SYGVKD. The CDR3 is CAISESGASGSYEQYF. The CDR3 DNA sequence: TGTGCCATCAGTGAGTCAGGGGCTAGCGGCTCCTACGAGCAGTACTTC.